The subject of this entry is one T cell receptor beta chain. V gave up 5 bases and J gave up 6 bases, with 10 bases separating them. The germline CDR1 and CDR2 sequences are SSHAT and FNYEAQ (reference sequence). This CDR3 spans 13 amino acids. The data belong to a study of sequential checkpoint blockade in melanoma. Sequenced by immunoSEQ multiplex PCR; TCRdb stores in-frame clones only, minus some. The data contain about 12,000 clones, about 77% of them seen just once; the ten biggest clones take up around 10%. Stated treatment: randomized to nivolumab then ipilimumab (arm A) or the reverse (arm B). Patients had received no earlier DNA-damaging chemotherapy.

The receptor was derived from a human donor with melanoma. This chain links TRBV7-7 with TRBJ2-2; no firm D call. This material consisted of CD8+ T cells sorted from blood (inferred from file names), taken from a patient given nivolumab and ipilimumab in sequence. For the CDR3, the DNA is TGTGCCAGCAGCCCCACTGCGGCCGGGGAGCTGTTTTTT. Protein sequence: CASSPTAAGELFF.